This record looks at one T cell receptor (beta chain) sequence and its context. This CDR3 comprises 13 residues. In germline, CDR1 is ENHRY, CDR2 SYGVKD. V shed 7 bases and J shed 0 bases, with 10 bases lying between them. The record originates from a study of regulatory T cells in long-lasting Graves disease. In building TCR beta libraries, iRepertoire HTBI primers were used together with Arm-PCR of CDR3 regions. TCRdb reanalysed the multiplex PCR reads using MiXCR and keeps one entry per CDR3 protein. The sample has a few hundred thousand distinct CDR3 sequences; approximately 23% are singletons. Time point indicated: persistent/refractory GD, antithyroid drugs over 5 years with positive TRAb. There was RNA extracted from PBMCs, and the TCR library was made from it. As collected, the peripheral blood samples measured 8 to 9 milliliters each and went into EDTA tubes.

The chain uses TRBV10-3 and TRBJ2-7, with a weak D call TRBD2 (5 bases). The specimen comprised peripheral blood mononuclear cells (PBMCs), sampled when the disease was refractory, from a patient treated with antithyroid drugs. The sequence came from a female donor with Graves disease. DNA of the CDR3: TGTGCCATCAAAGAGGGCGCCTCCTACGAGCAGTACTTC. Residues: CAIKEGASYEQYF.